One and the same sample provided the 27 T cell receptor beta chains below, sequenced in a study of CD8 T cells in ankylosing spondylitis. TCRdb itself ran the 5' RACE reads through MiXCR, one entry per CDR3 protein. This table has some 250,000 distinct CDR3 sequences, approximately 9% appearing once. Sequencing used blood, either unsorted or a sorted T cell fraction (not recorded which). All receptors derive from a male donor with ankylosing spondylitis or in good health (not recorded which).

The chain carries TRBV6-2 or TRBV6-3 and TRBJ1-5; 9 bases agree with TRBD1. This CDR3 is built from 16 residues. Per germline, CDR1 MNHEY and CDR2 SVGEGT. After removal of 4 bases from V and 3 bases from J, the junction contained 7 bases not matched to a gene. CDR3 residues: CASSSGTGYDNQPQHF. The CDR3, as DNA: TGTGCCAGCAGTTCGGGGACAGGGTACGACAATCAGCCCCAGCATTTT.

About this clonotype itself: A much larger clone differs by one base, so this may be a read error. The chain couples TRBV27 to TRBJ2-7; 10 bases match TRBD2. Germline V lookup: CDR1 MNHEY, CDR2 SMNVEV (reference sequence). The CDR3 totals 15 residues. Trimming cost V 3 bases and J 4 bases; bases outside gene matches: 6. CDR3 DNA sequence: TGTGCCAGCAGTTTTCCGCTAGCGGGAGTGTACGAGCAGTACTTC. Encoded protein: CASSFPLAGVYEQYF.

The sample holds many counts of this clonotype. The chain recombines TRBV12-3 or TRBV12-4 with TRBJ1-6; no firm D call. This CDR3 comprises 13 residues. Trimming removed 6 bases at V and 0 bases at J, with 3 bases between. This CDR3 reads CASRSSYNSPLHF. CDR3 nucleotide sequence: TGTGCCAGCAGAAGCTCCTATAATTCACCCCTCCACTTT.

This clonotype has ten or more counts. The CDR3 loop is CASSFWGSPSTDTQYF. CDR3 DNA: TGTGCCAGCAGCTTCTGGGGGAGTCCCTCCACAGATACGCAGTATTTT. The rearrangement links TRBV7-2 to TRBJ2-3; tentatively, D is TRBD1 or TRBD2 (5 bases each). Germline-derived CDR1 and CDR2 are SGHTA and FQGNSA. This CDR3 is 16 amino acids long. V was shortened by 3 bases and J by 2 bases, with 15 bases between the two germline ends.

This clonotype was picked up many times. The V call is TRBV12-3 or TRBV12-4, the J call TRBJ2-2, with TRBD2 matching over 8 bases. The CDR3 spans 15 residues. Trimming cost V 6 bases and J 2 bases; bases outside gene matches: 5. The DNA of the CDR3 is TGTGCCAGCAGGTATAGCGGGGCCAACACCGGGGAGCTGTTTTTT. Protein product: CASRYSGANTGELFF.

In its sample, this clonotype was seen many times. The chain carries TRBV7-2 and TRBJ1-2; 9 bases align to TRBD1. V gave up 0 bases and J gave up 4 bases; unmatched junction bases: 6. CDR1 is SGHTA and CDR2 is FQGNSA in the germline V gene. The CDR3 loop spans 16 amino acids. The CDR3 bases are TGTGCCAGCAGCTTAGCTACAGGGGGCAGCGGCTATGGCTACACCTTC. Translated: CASSLATGGSGYGYTF. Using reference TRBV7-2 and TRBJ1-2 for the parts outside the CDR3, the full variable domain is GAGVSQSPSNKVTEKGKDVELRCDPISGHTALYWYRQSLGQGLEFLIYFQGNSAPDKSGLPSDRFSAERTGGSVSTLTIQRTQQEDSAVYLCASSLATGGSGYGYTFGSGTRLTVV.

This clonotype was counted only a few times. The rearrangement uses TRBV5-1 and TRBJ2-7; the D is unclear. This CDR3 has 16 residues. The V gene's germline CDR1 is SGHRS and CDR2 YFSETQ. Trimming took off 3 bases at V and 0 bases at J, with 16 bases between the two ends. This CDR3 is CASSSGPGFLSYEQYF. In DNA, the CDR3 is TGCGCCAGCAGCTCAGGTCCCGGATTTCTCTCCTACGAGCAGTACTTC.

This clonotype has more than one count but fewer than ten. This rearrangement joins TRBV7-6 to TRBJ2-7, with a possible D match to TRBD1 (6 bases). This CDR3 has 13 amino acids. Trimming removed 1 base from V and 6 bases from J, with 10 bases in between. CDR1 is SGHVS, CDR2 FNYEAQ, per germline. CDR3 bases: TGTGCCAGCAGCTTAGGGGGGACATCCGAGCAGTACTTC. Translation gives CASSLGGTSEQYF. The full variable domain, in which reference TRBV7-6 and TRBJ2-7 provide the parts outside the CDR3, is GAGVSQSPRYKVTKRGQDVALRCDPISGHVSLYWYRQALGQGPEFLTYFNYEAQQDKSGLPNDRFSAERPEGSISTLTIQRTEQRDSAMYRCASSLGGTSEQYFGPGTRLTVT.

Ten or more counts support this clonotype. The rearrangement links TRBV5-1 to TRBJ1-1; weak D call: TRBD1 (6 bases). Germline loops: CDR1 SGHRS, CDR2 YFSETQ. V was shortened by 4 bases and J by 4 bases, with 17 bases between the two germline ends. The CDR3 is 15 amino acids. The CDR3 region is CASSVETGMGTEAFF. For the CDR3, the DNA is TGCGCCAGCAGCGTAGAAACAGGGATGGGCACTGAAGCTTTCTTT.

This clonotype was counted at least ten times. The CDR3: CASSSGEPQGFSAGANVLTF. The CDR3 coding sequence is TGCGCCAGCAGCTCCGGCGAGCCACAGGGTTTTTCGGCTGGGGCCAACGTCCTGACTTTC. V gene TRBV5-1 combines with J gene TRBJ2-6; maybe TRBD1 (6 bases). Trimming removed 3 bases from V and 2 bases from J, with 24 bases in between. From germline, CDR1 is SGHRS and CDR2 YFSETQ. The CDR3 is made up of 20 amino acids.

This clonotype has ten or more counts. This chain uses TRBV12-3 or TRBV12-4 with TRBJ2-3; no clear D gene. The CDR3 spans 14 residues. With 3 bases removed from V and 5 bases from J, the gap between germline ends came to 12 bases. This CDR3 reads CASSLLPRIDTQYF. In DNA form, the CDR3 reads TGTGCCAGCAGTTTGTTGCCCCGGATAGATACGCAGTATTTT.

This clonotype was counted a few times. CDR3 region: CASSLVGRQSLETQYF. The CDR3 region has the DNA TGTGCCAGCAGCTTAGTAGGCCGCCAAAGCCTGGAGACCCAGTACTTC. This chain links TRBV7-8 with TRBJ2-5; D remains ambiguous. The CDR3 covers 16 residues. From germline, CDR1 is SGHVS and CDR2 FQNEAQ. Between the trimmed V and J ends, which lost 1 base and 5 bases, there was a span of 17 bases.

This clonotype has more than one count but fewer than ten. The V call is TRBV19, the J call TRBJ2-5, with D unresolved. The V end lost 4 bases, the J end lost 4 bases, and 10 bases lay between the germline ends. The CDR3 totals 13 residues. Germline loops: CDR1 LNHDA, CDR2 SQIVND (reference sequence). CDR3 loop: CASSTRPPETQYF. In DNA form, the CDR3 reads TGTGCCAGTAGTACCCGTCCCCCAGAGACCCAGTACTTC. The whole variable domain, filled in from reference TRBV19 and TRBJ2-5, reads DGGITQSPKYLFRKEGQNVTLSCEQNLNHDAMYWYRQDPGQGLRLIYYSQIVNDFQKGDIAEGYSVSREKKESFPLTVTSAQKNPTAFYLCASSTRPPETQYFGPGTRLLVL.

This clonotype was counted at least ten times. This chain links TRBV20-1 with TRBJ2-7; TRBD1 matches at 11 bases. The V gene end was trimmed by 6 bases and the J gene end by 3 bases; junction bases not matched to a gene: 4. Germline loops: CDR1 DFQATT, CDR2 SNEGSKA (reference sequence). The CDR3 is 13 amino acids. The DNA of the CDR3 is TGCAGTGCCACCGGGACAGGGGGCTACGAGCAGTACTTC. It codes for CSATGTGGYEQYF.

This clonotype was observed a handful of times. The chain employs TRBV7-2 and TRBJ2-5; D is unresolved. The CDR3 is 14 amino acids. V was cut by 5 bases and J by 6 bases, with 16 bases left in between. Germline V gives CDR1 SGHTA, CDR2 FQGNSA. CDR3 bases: TGTGCCAGCAGCCCCCTTGACCGGCGCAAGACCCAGTACTTC. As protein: CASSPLDRRKTQYF.

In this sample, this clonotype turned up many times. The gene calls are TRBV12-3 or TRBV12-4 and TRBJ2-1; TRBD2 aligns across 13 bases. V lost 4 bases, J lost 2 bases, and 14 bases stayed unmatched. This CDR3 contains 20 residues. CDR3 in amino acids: CASSSRTGTSGAGTYNEQFF. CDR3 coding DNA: TGTGCCAGCAGTTCGCGGACGGGGACTAGCGGGGCCGGAACCTACAATGAGCAGTTCTTC.

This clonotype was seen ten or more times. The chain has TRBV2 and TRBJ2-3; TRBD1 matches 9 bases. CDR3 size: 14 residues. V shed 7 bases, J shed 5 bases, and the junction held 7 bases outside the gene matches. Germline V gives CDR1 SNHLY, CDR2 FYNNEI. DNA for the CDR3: TGTGCCAGCACCCGACAGGGGGGTGGAGATACGCAGTATTTT. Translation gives CASTRQGGGDTQYF.

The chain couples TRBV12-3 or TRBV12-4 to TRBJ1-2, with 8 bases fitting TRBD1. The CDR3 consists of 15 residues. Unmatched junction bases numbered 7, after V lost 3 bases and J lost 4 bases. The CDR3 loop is CASSLNQGAFYGYTF. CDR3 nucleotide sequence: TGTGCCAGCAGTTTGAATCAGGGGGCTTTCTATGGCTACACCTTC.

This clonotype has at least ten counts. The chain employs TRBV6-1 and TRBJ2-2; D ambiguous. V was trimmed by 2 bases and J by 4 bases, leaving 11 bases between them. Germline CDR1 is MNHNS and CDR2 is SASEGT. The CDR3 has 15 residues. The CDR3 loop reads CASSEIDDGTGELFF. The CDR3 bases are TGTGCCAGCAGTGAAATCGACGACGGCACCGGGGAGCTGTTTTTT.

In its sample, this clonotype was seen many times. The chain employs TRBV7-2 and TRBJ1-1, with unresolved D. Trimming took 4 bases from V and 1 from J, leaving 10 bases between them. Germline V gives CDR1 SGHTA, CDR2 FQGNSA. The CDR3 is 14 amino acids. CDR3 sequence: CASSSGLPNTEAFF. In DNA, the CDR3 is TGTGCCAGCAGCTCAGGACTGCCGAACACTGAAGCTTTCTTT.

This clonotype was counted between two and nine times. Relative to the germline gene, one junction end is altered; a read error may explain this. CDR3: CASSLILKETQYF. CDR3 DNA: TGTGCTAGCAGCTTAATTCTTAAGGAGACCCAGTACTTC. The J gene is TRBJ2-5, the V gene TRBV7-7; D gene uncertain. The CDR3 has 13 amino acids. The germline V gene has CDR1 SSHAT and CDR2 FNYEAQ (reference sequence).

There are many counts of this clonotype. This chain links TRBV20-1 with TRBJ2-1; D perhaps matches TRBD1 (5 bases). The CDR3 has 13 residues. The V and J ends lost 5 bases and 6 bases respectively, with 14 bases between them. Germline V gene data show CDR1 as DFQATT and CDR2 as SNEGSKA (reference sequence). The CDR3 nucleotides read TGCAGTGCTGACTGGTTCAGGGTCAATGAGCAGTTCTTC. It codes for CSADWFRVNEQFF.

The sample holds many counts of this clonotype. The DNA of the CDR3 is TGCAGTGCTAACCCAGGGGTTGGGGCCAAAAACATTCAGTACTTC. Translated, it gives CSANPGVGAKNIQYF. The chain is built from TRBV20-1 and TRBJ2-4; tentatively, D is TRBD1 (6 bases). Germline CDR1 is DFQATT and CDR2 is SNEGSKA (reference sequence). This CDR3 has 15 amino acids. Trimming left V 4 bases short and J 1 base short, with 14 bases between.

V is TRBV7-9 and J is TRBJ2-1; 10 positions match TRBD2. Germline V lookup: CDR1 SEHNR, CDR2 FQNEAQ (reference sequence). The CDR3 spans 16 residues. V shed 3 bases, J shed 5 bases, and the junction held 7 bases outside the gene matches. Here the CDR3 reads CASSLGSGGANNEQFF. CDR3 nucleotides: TGTGCCAGCAGCTTGGGGAGCGGGGGGGCGAACAATGAGCAGTTCTTC.

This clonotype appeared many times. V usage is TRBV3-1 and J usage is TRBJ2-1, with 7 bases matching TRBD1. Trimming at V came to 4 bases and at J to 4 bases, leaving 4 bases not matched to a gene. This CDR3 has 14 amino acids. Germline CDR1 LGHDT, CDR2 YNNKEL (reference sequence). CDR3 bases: TGTGCCAGCAGCCGGGACAGTCTTTACAATGAGCAGTTCTTC. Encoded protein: CASSRDSLYNEQFF.

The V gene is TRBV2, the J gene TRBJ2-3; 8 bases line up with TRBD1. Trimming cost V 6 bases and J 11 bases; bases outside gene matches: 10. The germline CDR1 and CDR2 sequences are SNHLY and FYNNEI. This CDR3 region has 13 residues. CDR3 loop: CASSAGQGLKQYF. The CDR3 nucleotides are TGTGCCAGCAGCGCCGGACAGGGTCTCAAGCAGTATTTT.

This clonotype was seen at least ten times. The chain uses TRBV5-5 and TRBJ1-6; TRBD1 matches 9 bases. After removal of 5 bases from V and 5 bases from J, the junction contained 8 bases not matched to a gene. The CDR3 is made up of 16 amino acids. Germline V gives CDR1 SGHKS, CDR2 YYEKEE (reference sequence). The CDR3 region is CASRMTGGGNNSPLHF. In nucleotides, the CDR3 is TGTGCCAGCAGAATGACAGGGGGGGGAAATAATTCACCCCTCCACTTT.